The 31 T cell receptor beta chains listed next were all sequenced from one sample in a study of PD-L1 blockade in urothelial cancer. Libraries were prepared by immunoSEQ multiplex PCR; TCRdb keeps only in-frame clonotypes and omits some of them. The sample yields tens of thousands of clones, more than 65% seen once. Specimen: PBMCs, collected around atezolizumab (anti-PD-L1) treatment. The source of these receptors is a man between 65 and 80 years old with urothelial cancer.

This rearrangement joins TRBV28 to TRBJ1-1; 10 bases match TRBD1. Germline assignment: CDR1 MDHEN and CDR2 SYDVKM. This CDR3 has 14 amino acids. The V segment lost 10 bases and the J segment 1 base; nucleotides outside the gene matches: 6. CDR3 residues: CATLTGGKNTEAFF. CDR3 DNA: TGTGCCACCTTGACAGGGGGCAAGAACACTGAAGCTTTCTTT.

The chain couples TRBV19 to TRBJ2-1, with D maybe TRBD2 (6 bases). The CDR3 consists of 15 residues. Per germline, CDR1 LNHDA and CDR2 SQIVND (reference sequence). V lost 6 bases to trimming and J lost 7 bases, with 19 bases between them. The DNA of the CDR3 is TGTGCCAGTAGGGCCTGGGGGGAGGATAGGAATGAGCAGTTCTTC. This sequence encodes CASRAWGEDRNEQFF.

The gene calls are TRBV19 and TRBJ1-5; 7 bases are a match to TRBD1. This CDR3 contains 15 residues. V shed 1 base, J shed 7 bases, and the junction held 7 bases outside the gene matches. Germline values: CDR1 LNHDA, CDR2 SQIVND (reference sequence). In DNA form, the CDR3 reads TGTGCCAGTAGTATAGTTGGACAGGAGGGCCAGCCCCAGCATTTT. Protein product: CASSIVGQEGQPQHF.

The rearrangement uses TRBV19 and TRBJ1-2; the D is unclear. V lost 1 base to trimming and J lost 2 bases, with 11 bases between them. The CDR3 is 15 amino acids. Per the germline V gene, CDR1 is LNHDA and CDR2 is SQIVND (reference sequence). CDR3 amino acids: CASSIGHAVNYGYTF. CDR3 DNA: TGTGCCAGTAGTATAGGGCACGCAGTAAACTATGGCTACACCTTC. The whole variable domain, remainder taken from reference TRBV19 and TRBJ1-2, is DGGITQSPKYLFRKEGQNVTLSCEQNLNHDAMYWYRQDPGQGLRLIYYSQIVNDFQKGDIAEGYSVSREKKESFPLTVTSAQKNPTAFYLCASSIGHAVNYGYTFGSGTRLTVV.

The chain links TRBV19 to TRBJ2-1, with 7 nucleotides matching TRBD2. The CDR3 runs to 16 residues. Germline V gene sequence: CDR1 LNHDA, CDR2 SQIVND (reference sequence). Losses at the gene ends were 1 base for V and 9 bases for J; bases not matched to a gene: 12. The CDR3 sequence: CASSIGGLAARREQFF. The DNA for the CDR3 is TGTGCCAGTAGTATAGGAGGGCTAGCGGCCCGGCGTGAGCAGTTCTTC.

The rearrangement links TRBV4-3 to TRBJ2-1; 10 bases are a match to TRBD2. The CDR3 extends over 18 amino acids. The germline V gene has CDR1 LGHNA and CDR2 YSLEER. V lost 4 bases to trimming and J lost 0 bases; unmatched junction nucleotides: 9. For the CDR3, the DNA is TGCGCCAGCAGCCCCCGAGGAGCGGGAGGGAGCTCCTACAATGAGCAGTTCTTC. Translating it yields CASSPRGAGGSSYNEQFF.

The chain links TRBV4-3 to TRBJ2-2; 7 nucleotides align to TRBD2. Unmatched junction bases numbered 2, after V lost 0 bases and J lost 1 base. The CDR3 has 16 residues. Germline V CDR1 and CDR2: LGHNA, YSLEER. In DNA form, the CDR3 reads TGCGCCAGCAGCCAAGAAGCTAGCGGGAACACCGGGGAGCTGTTTTTT. Translation: CASSQEASGNTGELFF.

V is TRBV30 and J is TRBJ2-5, with TRBD1 matching 8 bases. V shed 1 base, J shed 4 bases, and the junction held 5 bases outside the gene matches. The CDR3 consists of 14 residues. The germline V gene has CDR1 GTSNPN and CDR2 SVGIG (reference sequence). The CDR3 region has the DNA TGTGCCTGGAGTGGGTACACAGGGGGAGAGACCCAGTACTTC. Residues: CAWSGYTGGETQYF. The full variable domain, with the rest looked up from reference TRBV30 and TRBJ2-5, is SQTIHQWPATLVQPVGSPLSLECTVEGTSNPNLYWYRQAAGRGLQLLFYSVGIGQISSEVPQNLSASRPQDRQFILSSKKLLLSDSGFYLCAWSGYTGGETQYFGPGTRLLVL.

The chain couples TRBV19 to TRBJ2-1; 7 nucleotides match TRBD2. Germline V gene data show CDR1 as LNHDA and CDR2 as SQIVND (reference sequence). Losses at the gene ends were 5 bases for V and 6 bases for J; bases not matched to a gene: 10. The CDR3 has 15 amino acids. CDR3 in amino acids: CASSPGLVEGNEQFF. CDR3 bases: TGTGCCAGTAGTCCCGGACTAGTGGAGGGCAATGAGCAGTTCTTC.

The chain is built from TRBV28 and TRBJ2-3; 10 bases align to TRBD2. The CDR3 is 17 residues long. The trim removed 3 bases at V and 5 bases at J, leaving 11 bases unmatched. CDR1 MDHEN and CDR2 SYDVKM come from the germline V gene. CDR3 sequence (DNA): TGTGCCAGCAGTTTCTCTAGCGGGAGTTATGGGGGAGATACGCAGTATTTT. Translating gives CASSFSSGSYGGDTQYF.

This clone was seen only once. The rearrangement links TRBV4-2 to TRBJ2-7; no clear D gene. The CDR3 sequence is 14 residues long. CDR1 and CDR2 from the germline V gene are LGHNA and YNFKEQ. Trimming removed 1 base at V and 3 bases at J, with 10 bases between. CDR3 sequence (DNA): TGTGCCAGCAGCCAAGTCGGTATTGGCTACGAGCAGTACTTC. It is translated as CASSQVGIGYEQYF.

This clone showed up just once. The chain uses TRBV4-3 and TRBJ2-1, with D tentatively TRBD2 (6 bases). Trimming left V 3 bases short and J 3 bases short, with 18 bases between. CDR1 and CDR2 from the germline V gene are LGHNA and YSLEER. The CDR3 covers 17 residues. The CDR3 DNA follows: TGCGCCAGCAGCCATGATCCACCGGGACTGGACTACAATGAGCAGTTCTTC. Its translation: CASSHDPPGLDYNEQFF.

V gene TRBV4-3 combines with J gene TRBJ1-1; D gene unclear. In germline, CDR1 is LGHNA, CDR2 YSLEER. This CDR3 contains 13 residues. The V and J ends lost 0 bases and 7 bases respectively, with 9 bases between them. The CDR3 spells CASSQDRGLEAFF. CDR3 in DNA: TGCGCCAGCAGCCAAGATCGAGGTCTTGAAGCTTTCTTT.

This chain links TRBV7-2 with TRBJ2-6; D not certain. Per the germline V gene, CDR1 is SGHTA and CDR2 is FQGNSA. Trimming stripped 0 bases from V and 1 base from J, with 7 bases between. This CDR3 has 16 residues. CDR3 sequence (DNA): TGTGCCAGCAGCTTAGCCTCCACATCTGGGGCCAACGTCCTGACTTTC. Protein product: CASSLASTSGANVLTF.

The rearrangement joins TRBV7-6 to TRBJ2-7; 10 bases line up with TRBD2. The CDR3 totals 16 residues. Germline V gene sequence: CDR1 SGHVS, CDR2 FNYEAQ. J lost 4 bases, V lost 1 base, and 7 bases had no gene match. The CDR3 region has the DNA TGTGCCAGCAGCTTAGAAGGGGTAGCGGGAGGATACGAGCAGTACTTC. This translates into CASSLEGVAGGYEQYF.

The rearrangement uses TRBV19 and TRBJ1-1; tentative D call: TRBD1 (5 bases). Germline CDR1 LNHDA, CDR2 SQIVND (reference sequence). V lost 5 bases and J 5 bases, leaving 15 bases between the germline ends. The CDR3 extends over 14 amino acids. CDR3 in DNA: TGTGCCAGTAGTTCCGGCGGGGGGATTACTGAAGCTTTCTTT. Its translation: CASSSGGGITEAFF.

The J gene is TRBJ2-3, the V gene TRBV5-1; 9 positions agree with TRBD2. This CDR3 region has 15 residues. Germline V gives CDR1 SGHRS, CDR2 YFSETQ. After removal of 6 bases from V and 5 bases from J, the junction contained 10 bases not matched to a gene. This CDR3 reads CASKDLAGDEDTQYF. CDR3 nucleotide sequence: TGCGCCAGCAAAGACTTAGCGGGAGATGAAGATACGCAGTATTTT.

The chain links TRBV5-1 to TRBJ2-5; 11 bases are a match to TRBD1. Germline CDR1 and CDR2: SGHRS and YFSETQ. The V segment lost 0 bases and the J segment 0 bases; nucleotides outside the gene matches: 4. This CDR3 comprises 17 residues. CDR3 in DNA: TGCGCCAGCAGCTTGGCTGGGACAGGGGGGTACCAAGAGACCCAGTACTTC. This translates into CASSLAGTGGYQETQYF.

This clone was seen just once. The CDR3 reads CASSQGTIIQETQYF. CDR3 sequence (DNA): TGCGCCAGCAGCCAGGGGACAATCATTCAAGAGACCCAGTACTTC. The chain couples TRBV4-1 to TRBJ2-5; D perhaps matches TRBD1 (6 bases). Trimming took 3 bases from V and 2 from J, leaving 13 bases between them. This CDR3 is 15 amino acids long. Germline CDR1 MGHRA, CDR2 YSYEKL.

In DNA, the CDR3 is TGCGCCAGCAGTGACAGGGGTTGGACCGGGGAGCTGTTTTTT. It yields the protein CASSDRGWTGELFF. V and J are TRBV10-2 and TRBJ2-2; D perhaps matches TRBD1 (6 bases). CDR3 length: 14 amino acids. The V gene lost 3 bases and the J gene lost 5 bases, with 10 bases spanning the gap. The germline V gene encodes CDR1 WSHSY and CDR2 SAAADI.

V and J are TRBV28 and TRBJ2-3, with 10 bases aligning to TRBD1. After removal of 5 bases from V and 5 bases from J, the junction contained 7 bases not matched to a gene. CDR1 is MDHEN, CDR2 SYDVKM, per germline. There are 15 residues in the CDR3. CDR3 amino acids: CASSKDRGWEDTQYF. The CDR3 DNA sequence: TGTGCCAGCAGTAAGGACAGGGGGTGGGAAGATACGCAGTATTTT.

This sequence joins TRBV5-6 and TRBJ2-2, with 10 bases lining up with TRBD2. V lost 2 bases, J lost 6 bases, and 4 bases stayed unmatched. The length of the CDR3 is 15 residues. Germline loops: CDR1 SGHDT, CDR2 YYEEEE. CDR3 sequence (DNA): TGTGCCAGCAGCTTAGTGCTAGCGGGAGCCGGGGAGCTGTTTTTT. Translation: CASSLVLAGAGELFF.

This clone showed up just a few times. The rearrangement uses TRBV7-8 and TRBJ2-1; D may be TRBD1 (6 bases). V lost 4 bases, J lost 5 bases, and 9 bases lay in between. The CDR3 covers 13 residues. Germline V gene lookup returns CDR1 SGHVS and CDR2 FQNEAQ. The DNA of the CDR3 is TGTGCCAGCAGCTATGGGACAAACAATGAGCAGTTCTTC. Amino acid sequence: CASSYGTNNEQFF. Full variable domain (remainder filled in from reference TRBV7-8 and TRBJ2-1): GAGVSQSPRYKVAKRGQDVALRCDPISGHVSLFWYQQALGQGPEFLTYFQNEAQLDKSGLPSDRFFAERPEGSVSTLKIQRTQQEDSAVYLCASSYGTNNEQFFGPGTRLTVL.

This clone was picked up a small number of times. The chain couples TRBV10-3 to TRBJ1-2; D remains ambiguous. Trimming stripped 7 bases from V and 0 bases from J, with 9 bases between. CDR1 and CDR2 from the germline V gene are ENHRY and SYGVKD. This CDR3 region has 13 residues. CDR3 nucleotides: TGTGCCATCAAAGGAGATACTAACTATGGCTACACCTTC. This codes for CAIKGDTNYGYTF.

Only one count was recorded for this clone. V is TRBV7-9 and J is TRBJ1-2, with D possibly matching TRBD1 (6 bases). The V and J ends lost 2 bases and 2 bases respectively, with 21 bases between them. Germline loops: CDR1 SEHNR, CDR2 FQNEAQ (reference sequence). The CDR3 extends over 18 amino acids. CDR3 DNA sequence: TGTGCCAGCAGCTTAAATAAGGGGGACGGAGTCGACAACTATGGCTACACCTTC. This sequence encodes CASSLNKGDGVDNYGYTF.

The chain uses TRBV28 and TRBJ1-1; D unclear. V lost 5 bases to trimming and J lost 4 bases, with 11 bases between them. This CDR3 contains 13 residues. CDR1 and CDR2 (germline): MDHEN, SYDVKM. CDR3 DNA sequence: TGTGCCAGCAGTCCCCGCAGAGGCACTGAAGCTTTCTTT. The encoded protein is CASSPRRGTEAFF.

The chain has TRBV5-1 and TRBJ2-3, with 11 bases identical to TRBD1. The germline CDR1 and CDR2 sequences are SGHRS and YFSETQ. The CDR3 is 20 residues long. V lost 4 bases and J lost 3; bases outside the gene matches: 19. Written as DNA, the CDR3 is TGCGCCAGCAGCCGGGTCTCGGGACAGGGGGATCTTTTTGGGACAGATACGCAGTATTTT. Residues: CASSRVSGQGDLFGTDTQYF. The whole variable domain, remainder taken from reference TRBV5-1 and TRBJ2-3, is KAGVTQTPRYLIKTRGQQVTLSCSPISGHRSVSWYQQTPGQGLQFLFEYFSETQRNKGNFPGRFSGRQFSNSRSEMNVSTLELGDSALYLCASSRVSGQGDLFGTDTQYFGPGTRLTVL.

The V call is TRBV5-6, the J call TRBJ2-1; the match to TRBD2 covers 8 bases. V lost 0 bases, J lost 9 bases, and 5 bases stayed unmatched. CDR3 length: 14 amino acids. CDR1 and CDR2 from the germline V gene are SGHDT and YYEEEE. This CDR3 reads CASSLAGGGVEQFF. For the CDR3, the DNA is TGTGCCAGCAGCTTGGCGGGGGGGGGAGTTGAGCAGTTCTTC.

J is TRBJ2-5 and V is TRBV28; 7 bases are shared with TRBD1. The germline V gene encodes CDR1 MDHEN and CDR2 SYDVKM. V was pared by 8 bases and J by 6 bases, with 9 bases of the junction left unmatched. The length of the CDR3 is 13 residues. CDR3 sequence reads: CASRDSVAKTQYF. The CDR3 region has the DNA TGTGCCAGCCGGGACAGCGTCGCGAAGACCCAGTACTTC.

V is TRBV13 and J is TRBJ2-7; the D gene is possibly TRBD1 (6 bases). Germline V lookup: CDR1 PRHDT, CDR2 FYEKMQ (reference sequence). The V gene lost 5 bases and the J gene lost 1 base, with 9 bases spanning the gap. The CDR3 consists of 13 residues. In DNA, the CDR3 is TGTGCCAGCAGCGGGACACTTTCCTACGAGCAGTACTTC. Residues: CASSGTLSYEQYF.

The gene calls are TRBV5-1 and TRBJ1-1; TRBD1 matches at 8 bases. Germline V lookup: CDR1 SGHRS, CDR2 YFSETQ. The junction had 7 bases not matched to a gene; V was cut back by 4 bases and J by 5 bases. The CDR3 is 14 residues long. Here the CDR3 DNA reads TGCGCCAGCAGCACGGAGGGACAGGTAACTGAAGCTTTCTTT. It specifies CASSTEGQVTEAFF.